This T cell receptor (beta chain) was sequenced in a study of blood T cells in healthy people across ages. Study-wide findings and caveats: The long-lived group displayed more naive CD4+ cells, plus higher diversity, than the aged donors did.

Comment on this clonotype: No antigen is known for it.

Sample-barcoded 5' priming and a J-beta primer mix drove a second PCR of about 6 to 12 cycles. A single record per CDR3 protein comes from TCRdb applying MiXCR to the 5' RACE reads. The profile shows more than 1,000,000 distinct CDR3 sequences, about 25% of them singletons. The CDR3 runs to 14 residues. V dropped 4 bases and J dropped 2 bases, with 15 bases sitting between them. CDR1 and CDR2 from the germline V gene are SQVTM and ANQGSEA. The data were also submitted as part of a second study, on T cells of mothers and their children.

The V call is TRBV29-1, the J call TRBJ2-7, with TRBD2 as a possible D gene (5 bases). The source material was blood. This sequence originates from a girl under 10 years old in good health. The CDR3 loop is CSVGFWGETYEQYF. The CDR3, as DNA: TGCAGCGTTGGTTTTTGGGGAGAGACCTACGAGCAGTACTTC.